One sample yielded the 18 T cell receptor beta chains listed below, sequenced in a study of PD-1 blockade in classical Hodgkin lymphoma. Generated by immunoSEQ multiplex PCR, the TCRdb table keeps only in-frame clones and is missing some. The sample yields just under 7,500 clones, 77% seen once. The patients all showed relapse after autologous stem cell transplantation, while their brentuximab vedotin exposure varied. The sequenced sample was peripheral blood mononuclear cells (PBMCs), obtained before the second cycle of nivolumab. These receptors were obtained from a human donor with classical Hodgkin lymphoma.

In its sample, this clone was seen once. This chain connects TRBV6-5 to TRBJ2-5; D is unclear. The CDR3 consists of 11 residues. Trimming left V 8 bases short and J 4 bases short, with 8 bases between. Germline CDR1 MNHEY, CDR2 SVGAGI. This CDR3 is CASRTGETQYF. CDR3 DNA: TGTGCCAGCCGGACCGGAGAGACCCAGTACTTC.

The V gene is TRBV11-2, the J gene TRBJ2-1, with 8 nucleotides matching TRBD1. The V and J ends lost 9 bases and 10 bases, in that order; junction bases with no gene match: 8. Germline V gene sequence: CDR1 SGHAT, CDR2 FQNNGV. The CDR3 length is 12 residues. This CDR3 is CASFRGDREQFF. For the CDR3, the DNA is TGTGCCAGTTTTAGGGGGGACAGGGAGCAGTTCTTC.

The rearrangement joins TRBV6-5 to TRBJ2-3, with D perhaps TRBD2 (5 bases). Trimming left V 5 bases short and J 5 bases short, with 5 bases between. Per the germline V gene, CDR1 is MNHEY and CDR2 is SVGAGI. The CDR3 totals 11 residues. The CDR3: CASSAGDTQYF. The CDR3 DNA reads TGTGCCAGCAGTGCGGGAGATACGCAGTATTTT.

The chain joins TRBV7-8 to TRBJ2-7; D perhaps matches TRBD2 (5 bases). CDR3 length equals 16 residues. Germline values: CDR1 SGHVS, CDR2 FQNEAQ. The ends were cut back, 5 bases at V and 1 base at J, with 18 bases in the middle. CDR3 loop: CASSPVGRRGSYEQYF. The CDR3 DNA sequence: TGTGCCAGCAGCCCCGTAGGCCGAAGAGGGTCCTACGAGCAGTACTTC.

Comments on this clone: In the same sample, other DNA sequences code for this CDR3. This chain links TRBV9 with TRBJ2-7, with 9 bases lining up with TRBD1. The V and J ends lost 3 bases and 2 bases, in that order; junction bases with no gene match: 0. The V gene's germline CDR1 is SGDLS and CDR2 YYNGEE. This CDR3 is 13 amino acids long. CDR3 sequence (DNA): TGTGCCAGCAGCGGACAGGGGGCCTACGAGCAGTACTTC. This sequence encodes CASSGQGAYEQYF.

The chain couples TRBV5-4 to TRBJ1-1; 9 nucleotides align to TRBD1. The germline gives CDR1 SGHNT, CDR2 YYREEE (reference sequence). Trimming removed 4 bases from V and 2 bases from J; junction bases left unmatched: 3. There are 14 residues in the CDR3. The CDR3 loop is CASSPGQGNTEAFF. Here the CDR3 DNA reads TGTGCCAGCAGCCCGGGACAGGGTAACACTGAAGCTTTCTTT.

The rearrangement joins TRBV11-2 to TRBJ2-7, with 7 bases that match TRBD2. The CDR3 is 14 residues long. V trimming: 7 bases; J trimming: 2 bases; junction bases outside the gene matches: 8. Germline-derived CDR1 and CDR2 are SGHAT and FQNNGV. DNA of the CDR3: TGTGCCAGCACCCAGGGAGGGATTCCCTACGAGCAGTACTTC. Encoded protein: CASTQGGIPYEQYF.

The V gene is TRBV27, the J gene TRBJ1-4, with 9 bases lining up with TRBD1. This CDR3 region has 17 residues. The V segment lost 7 bases and the J segment 0 bases; nucleotides outside the gene matches: 9. CDR1 is MNHEY and CDR2 is SMNVEV in the germline V gene (reference sequence). The CDR3 is CASKGGQGLATNEKLFF. In nucleotides, the CDR3 is TGTGCCAGCAAAGGCGGACAGGGGCTTGCAACTAATGAAAAACTGTTTTTT. The complete variable domain, with remaining parts taken from reference TRBV27 and TRBJ1-4, reads EAQVTQNPRYLITVTGKKLTVTCSQNMNHEYMSWYRQDPGLGLRQIYYSMNVEVTDKGDVPEGYKVSRKEKRNFPLILESPSPNQTSLYFCASKGGQGLATNEKLFFGSGTQLSVL.

To note about this clone: A junction end diverges from the germline sequence, so it may reflect a read error. The CDR3 DNA reads TGTGCTAGCAGCCCAACAGGGGGGAGTTATGAGCAGTTCTTC. Its translation: CASSPTGGSYEQFF. The chain employs TRBV7-7 and TRBJ2-1; 8 bases match TRBD1. Germline V gene data show CDR1 as SSHAT and CDR2 as FNYEAQ (reference sequence). The CDR3 covers 14 residues.

The J gene is TRBJ2-7, the V gene TRBV10-3; the D gene is possibly TRBD1 (6 bases). In germline, CDR1 is ENHRY, CDR2 SYGVKD. The CDR3 is 14 amino acids. Between the trimmed V and J ends, which lost 5 bases and 0 bases, there was a span of 11 bases. Here the CDR3 reads CAISKDRNSYEQYF. As DNA, the CDR3 is TGTGCCATCAGTAAGGACAGAAACTCCTACGAGCAGTACTTC.

The chain has TRBV28 and TRBJ1-2; D might be TRBD1 (5 bases). Trimming left V 4 bases short and J 4 bases short, with 10 bases between. Germline CDR1 and CDR2: MDHEN and SYDVKM. This CDR3 has 13 residues. The CDR3 region has the DNA TGTGCCAGCAGTTGGGCCGGGACCTATGGCTACACCTTC. This gives the protein CASSWAGTYGYTF.

This clone was counted only a few times. The chain combines TRBV5-4 with TRBJ2-3; unclear D gene. Germline assignment: CDR1 SGHNT and CDR2 YYREEE (reference sequence). Trimming shortened V by 1 base and J by 6 bases, and 6 bases separated the two germline ends. The CDR3 length is 12 residues. CDR3: CASSLTADTQYF. The CDR3 DNA follows: TGTGCCAGCAGCTTGACAGCGGATACGCAGTATTTT.

This clone was observed a handful of times. The chain uses TRBV28 and TRBJ1-1; no clear D. Looked up from germline, CDR1 is MDHEN and CDR2 is SYDVKM. The V end lost 3 bases, the J end lost 4 bases, and 3 bases lay between the germline ends. The CDR3 extends over 11 amino acids. CDR3 bases: TGTGCCAGCAGTTTGTTCACTGAAGCTTTCTTT. It encodes CASSLFTEAFF. Full variable domain (remainder filled in from reference TRBV28 and TRBJ1-1): DVKVTQSSRYLVKRTGEKVFLECVQDMDHENMFWYRQDPGLGLRLIYFSYDVKMKEKGDIPEGYSVSREKKERFSLILESASTNQTSMYLCASSLFTEAFFGQGTRLTVV.

The V gene is TRBV19, the J gene TRBJ1-4, with no clear D. The CDR3 is 15 residues long. V gave up 1 base and J gave up 6 bases, with 12 bases separating them. Germline CDR1 LNHDA, CDR2 SQIVND (reference sequence). The CDR3 loop is CASSIAVSDYEKLFF. The CDR3 DNA follows: TGTGCCAGTAGTATAGCGGTCAGCGATTATGAAAAACTGTTTTTT.

The rearrangement links TRBV28 to TRBJ2-2; 12 nucleotides match TRBD2. Germline loops: CDR1 MDHEN, CDR2 SYDVKM. CDR3 length equals 15 residues. Trimming took 6 bases from V and 7 from J; bases not matched to a gene: 6. The CDR3 coding sequence is TGTGCCAGCAGCCAAGGACTAGCGGGGAACGGGGAGCTGTTTTTT. Translation: CASSQGLAGNGELFF.

The V and J genes are TRBV28 and TRBJ2-5; D gene ambiguous. V lost 2 bases to trimming and J lost 7 bases, with 17 bases between them. The CDR3 runs 15 residues. CDR1 and CDR2 (germline): MDHEN, SYDVKM. The CDR3 region is CASSLNLGLVVTQYF. In DNA form, the CDR3 reads TGTGCCAGCAGTTTAAATTTAGGGCTAGTTGTGACCCAGTACTTC.

This chain links TRBV18 with TRBJ2-1; D unclear. The V and J ends lost 4 bases and 8 bases respectively, with 21 bases between them. Germline assignment: CDR1 KGHSH and CDR2 LQKENI. The CDR3 totals 16 residues. As DNA, the CDR3 is TGTGCCAGCTCACTTCCTACCGACGATTTAAGCGATGAGCAGTTCTTC. Amino acid sequence: CASSLPTDDLSDEQFF.

This clone was counted a single time. The rearrangement joins TRBV7-6 to TRBJ1-4, with TRBD1 matching over 10 bases. This CDR3 spans 14 amino acids. Germline lookup yields CDR1 SGHVS and CDR2 FNYEAQ. The V gene end was trimmed by 3 bases and the J gene end by 7 bases; junction bases not matched to a gene: 2. The CDR3 sequence: CASSLGTGAEKLFF. CDR3 sequence (DNA): TGTGCCAGCAGCTTGGGGACAGGGGCTGAAAAACTGTTTTTT.